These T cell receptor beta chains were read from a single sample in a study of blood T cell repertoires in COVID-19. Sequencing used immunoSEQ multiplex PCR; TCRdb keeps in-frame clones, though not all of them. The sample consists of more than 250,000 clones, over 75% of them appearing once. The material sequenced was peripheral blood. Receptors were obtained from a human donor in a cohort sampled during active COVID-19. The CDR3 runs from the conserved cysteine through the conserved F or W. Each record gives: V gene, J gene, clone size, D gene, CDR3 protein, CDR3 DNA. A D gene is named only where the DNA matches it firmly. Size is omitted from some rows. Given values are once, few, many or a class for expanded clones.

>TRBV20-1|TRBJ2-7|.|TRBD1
CSASLQGKDYEQYF
TGCAGTGCTAGTTTACAGGGGAAAGACTACGAGCAGTACTTC
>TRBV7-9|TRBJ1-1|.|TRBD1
CASSINQQGDRAFF
TGTGCCAGCAGCATCAATCAGCAGGGGGATAGGGCTTTCTTT
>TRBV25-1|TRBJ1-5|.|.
CASSELRSQPQHF
TGTGCCAGCAGTGAACTGAGGTCTCAGCCCCAGCATTTT
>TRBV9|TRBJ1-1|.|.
CASRVDQGPNTEAFF
TGTGCCAGCAGGGTTGACCAGGGTCCGAACACTGAAGCTTTCTTT
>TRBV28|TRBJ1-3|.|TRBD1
CASSRGQAGNTIYF
TGTGCCAGCAGTCGAGGACAGGCAGGAAACACCATATATTTT
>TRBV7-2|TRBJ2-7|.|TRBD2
CASSPLAGVREQYF
TGTGCCAGCAGCCCCCTAGCGGGAGTAAGGGAGCAGTACTTC
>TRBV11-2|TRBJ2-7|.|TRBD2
CASRTLAGGPLGDF
TGTGCCAGCAGGACCTTAGCGGGGGGGCCGCTAGGGGACTTC
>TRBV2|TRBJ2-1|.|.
CASSHTNNEQFF
TGTGCCAGCAGCCACACTAACAATGAGCAGTTCTTC
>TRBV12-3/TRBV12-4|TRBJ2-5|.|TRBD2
CASGSSGRETQYF
TGTGCCAGCGGGTCTAGCGGGAGGGAGACCCAGTACTTC
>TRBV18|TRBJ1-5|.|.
CASSLNQGSNQPQHF
TGTGCCAGCTCACTTAATCAGGGGAGCAATCAGCCCCAGCATTTT
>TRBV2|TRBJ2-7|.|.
CASKNREGTYEQYF
TGTGCCAGCAAAAACAGGGAGGGCACCTACGAGCAGTACTTC
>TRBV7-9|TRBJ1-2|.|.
CASSLSGEGYTF
TGTGCCAGCAGCTTAAGCGGGGAAGGCTACACCTTC
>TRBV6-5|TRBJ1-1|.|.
CASSPSGGEAFF
TGTGCCAGCAGTCCATCGGGCGGGGAAGCTTTCTTT
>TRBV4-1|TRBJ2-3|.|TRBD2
CASSPPGGLAGHTQYF
TGCGCCAGCAGCCCGCCCGGAGGACTAGCGGGGCATACGCAGTATTTT
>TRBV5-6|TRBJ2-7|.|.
CASSLDLSYEQYF
TGTGCCAGCAGCTTGGATCTGAGCTACGAGCAGTACTTC
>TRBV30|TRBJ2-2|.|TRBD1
CAWSGQGWGTGELFF
TGTGCCTGGAGCGGACAGGGGTGGGGCACCGGGGAGCTGTTTTTT
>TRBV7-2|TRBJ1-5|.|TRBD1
CASSPGTGVAQPQHF
TGTGCCAGCAGCCCCGGGACAGGGGTGGCTCAGCCCCAGCATTTT
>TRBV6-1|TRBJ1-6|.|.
CASSEVQGGGSVSPLHF
TGTGCCAGCAGTGAAGTGCAGGGAGGTGGTTCGGTTTCACCCCTCCACTTT
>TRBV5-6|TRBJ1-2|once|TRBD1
CASSGEDRGRGLHGYTF
TGTGCCAGCAGCGGAGAGGACAGGGGAAGGGGTCTGCATGGCTACACCTTC
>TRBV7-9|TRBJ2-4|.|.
CASSRWFETGAKNIQYF
TGTGCCAGCAGCCGATGGTTCGAGACGGGGGCCAAAAACATTCAGTACTTC
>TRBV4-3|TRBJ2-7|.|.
CASSQVPGVVAYEQYF
TGCGCCAGCAGCCAAGTCCCAGGGGTCGTCGCCTACGAGCAGTACTTC
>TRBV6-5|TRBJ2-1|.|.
CASSYDRSYNEQFF
TGTGCCAGCAGTTACGACAGGTCCTACAATGAGCAGTTCTTC
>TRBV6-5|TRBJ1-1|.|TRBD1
CASGTVPNTEAFF
TGTGCCAGCGGGACAGTGCCGAACACTGAAGCTTTCTTT
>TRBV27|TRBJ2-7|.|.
CASSFSASYAGYEQYF
TGTGCCAGCAGTTTCTCCGCAAGTTATGCGGGATACGAGCAGTACTTC
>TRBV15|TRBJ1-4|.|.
CATSRADATNEKLFF
TGTGCCACCAGCAGGGCGGATGCAACTAATGAAAAACTGTTTTTT
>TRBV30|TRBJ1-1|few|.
CAWSVLGLNTEAFF
TGTGCCTGGAGTGTACTAGGGCTTAACACTGAAGCTTTCTTT
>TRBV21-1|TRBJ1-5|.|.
CASSNPMTGGYQPQHF
TGTGCCAGCAGCAACCCTATGACAGGGGGCTATCAGCCCCAGCATTTT
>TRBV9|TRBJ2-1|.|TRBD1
CASSVVGTVTYNEQFF
TGTGCCAGCAGCGTAGTCGGGACAGTTACCTACAATGAGCAGTTCTTC
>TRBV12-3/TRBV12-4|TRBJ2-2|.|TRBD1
CASKQGDTGELFF
TGTGCCAGCAAGCAGGGGGACACCGGGGAGCTGTTTTTT